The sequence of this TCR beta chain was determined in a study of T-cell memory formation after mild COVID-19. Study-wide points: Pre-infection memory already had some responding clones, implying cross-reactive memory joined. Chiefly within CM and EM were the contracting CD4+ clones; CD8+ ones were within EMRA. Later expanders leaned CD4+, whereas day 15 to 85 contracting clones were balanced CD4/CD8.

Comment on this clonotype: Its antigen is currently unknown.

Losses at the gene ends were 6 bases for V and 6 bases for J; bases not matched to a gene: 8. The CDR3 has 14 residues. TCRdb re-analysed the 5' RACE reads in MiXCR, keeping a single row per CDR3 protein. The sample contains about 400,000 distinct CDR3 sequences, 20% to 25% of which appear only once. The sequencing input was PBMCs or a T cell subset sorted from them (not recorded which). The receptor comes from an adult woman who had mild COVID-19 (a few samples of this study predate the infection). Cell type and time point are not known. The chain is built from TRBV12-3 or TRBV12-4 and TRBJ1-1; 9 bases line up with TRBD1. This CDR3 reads CASRAGQGNSEAFF. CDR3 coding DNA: TGTGCCAGCAGGGCGGGACAGGGAAATTCTGAAGCTTTCTTT.